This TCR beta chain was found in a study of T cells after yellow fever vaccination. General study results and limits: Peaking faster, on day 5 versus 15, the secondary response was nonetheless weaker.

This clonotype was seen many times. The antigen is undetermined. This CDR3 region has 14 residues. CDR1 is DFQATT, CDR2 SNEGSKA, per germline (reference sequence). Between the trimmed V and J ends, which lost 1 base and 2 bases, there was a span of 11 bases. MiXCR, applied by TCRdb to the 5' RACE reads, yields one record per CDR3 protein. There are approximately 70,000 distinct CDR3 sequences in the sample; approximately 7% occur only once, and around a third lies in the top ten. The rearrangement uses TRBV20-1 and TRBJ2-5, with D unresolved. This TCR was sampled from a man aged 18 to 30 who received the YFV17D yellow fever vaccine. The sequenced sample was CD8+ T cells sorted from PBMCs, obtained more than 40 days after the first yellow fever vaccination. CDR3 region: CSARGYSKQETQYF. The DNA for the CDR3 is TGCAGTGCTAGAGGATACTCGAAGCAAGAGACCCAGTACTTC.